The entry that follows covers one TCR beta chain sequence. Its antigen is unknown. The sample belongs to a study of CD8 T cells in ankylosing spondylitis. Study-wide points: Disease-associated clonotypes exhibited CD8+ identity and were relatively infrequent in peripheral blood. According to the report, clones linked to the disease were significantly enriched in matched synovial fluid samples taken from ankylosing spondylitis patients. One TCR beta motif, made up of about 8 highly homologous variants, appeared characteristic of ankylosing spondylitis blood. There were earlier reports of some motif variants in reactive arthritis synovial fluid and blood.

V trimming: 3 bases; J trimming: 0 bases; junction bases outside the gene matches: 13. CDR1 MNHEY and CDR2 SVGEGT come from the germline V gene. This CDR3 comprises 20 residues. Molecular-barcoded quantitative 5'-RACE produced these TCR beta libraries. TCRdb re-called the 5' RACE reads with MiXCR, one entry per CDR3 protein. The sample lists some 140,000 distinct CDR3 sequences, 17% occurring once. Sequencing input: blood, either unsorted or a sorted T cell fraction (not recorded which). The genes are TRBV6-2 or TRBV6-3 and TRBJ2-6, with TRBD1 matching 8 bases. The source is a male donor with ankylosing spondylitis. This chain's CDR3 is CASSYFGYRDRSSGANVLTF. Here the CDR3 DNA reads TGTGCCAGCAGTTATTTTGGCTATAGGGACAGGAGCTCTGGGGCCAACGTCCTGACTTTC.